The clone carrying this T cell receptor beta chain was counted once. The sample belongs to a study of shared clonotypes between healthy human individuals. Assay used: immunoSEQ multiplex PCR; TCRdb lists only in-frame clones, some missing. The repertoire includes about 2.5 million clones, 85% to 95% of them detected once, and around 0.4% sits in the top ten. Sequencing input: naive CD4+ T cells from PBMCs. Subset described: CD45RA+ positively selected. This clonotype was obtained from a man between 18 and 35 years old in good health. Some clones in this sample may be carry-over from other donors' samples.

CDR3 nucleotides: TGCGCCAGCAGCTTGGGGGGGAGCCCCACCTACGAGCAGTACTTC. It translates to CASSLGGSPTYEQYF. The V and J genes are TRBV5-1 and TRBJ2-7; D tentatively fits TRBD1 or TRBD2 (5 bases each). Germline CDR1 is SGHRS and CDR2 is YFSETQ. This CDR3 has 15 residues. The ends were cut back, 0 bases at V and 2 bases at J, with 12 bases in the middle.